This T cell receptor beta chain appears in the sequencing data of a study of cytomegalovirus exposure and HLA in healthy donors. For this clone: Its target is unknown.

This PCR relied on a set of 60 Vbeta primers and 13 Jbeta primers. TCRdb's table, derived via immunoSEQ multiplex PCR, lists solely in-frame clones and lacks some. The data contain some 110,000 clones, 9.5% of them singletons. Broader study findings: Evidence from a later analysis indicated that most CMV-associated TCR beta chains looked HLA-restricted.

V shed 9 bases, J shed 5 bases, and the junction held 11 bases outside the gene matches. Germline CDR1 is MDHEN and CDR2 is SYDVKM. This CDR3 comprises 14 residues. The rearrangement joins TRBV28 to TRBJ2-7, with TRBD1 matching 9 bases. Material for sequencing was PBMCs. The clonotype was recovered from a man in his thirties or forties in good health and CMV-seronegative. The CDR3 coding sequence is TGTGCCAGGAGTCCACGGACAGGGGACCACGAGCAGTACTTC. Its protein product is CARSPRTGDHEQYF.